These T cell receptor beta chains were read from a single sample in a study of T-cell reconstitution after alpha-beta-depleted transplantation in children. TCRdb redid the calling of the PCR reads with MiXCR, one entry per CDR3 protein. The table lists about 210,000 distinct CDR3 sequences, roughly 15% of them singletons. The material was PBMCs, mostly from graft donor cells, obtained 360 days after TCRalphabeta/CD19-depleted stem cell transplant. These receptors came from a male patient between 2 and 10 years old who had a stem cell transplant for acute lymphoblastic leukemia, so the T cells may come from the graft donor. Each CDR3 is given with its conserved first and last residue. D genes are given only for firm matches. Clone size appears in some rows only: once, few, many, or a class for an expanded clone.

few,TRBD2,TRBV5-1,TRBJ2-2,TGCGCCAGCAGCTTGGAGCGGGGCACCGGGGAGCTGTTTTTT,CASSLERGTGELFF
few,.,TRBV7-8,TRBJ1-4,TGTGCCAGCAGCGCTCCTCGGGGACGAACTAATGAAAAACTGTTTTTT,CASSAPRGRTNEKLFF
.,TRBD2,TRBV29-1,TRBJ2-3,TGCAGCGTTGAAGATCCGGGGGGAGGAGATACGCAGTATTTT,CSVEDPGGGDTQYF
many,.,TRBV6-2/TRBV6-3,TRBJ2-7,TGTGCCAGCAGTCGGACAGTGGACTCCTACGAGCAGTACTTC,CASSRTVDSYEQYF
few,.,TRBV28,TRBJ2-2,TGTGCCAGCAGTTCCGCAGGGGCGAACACCGGGGAGCTGTTTTTT,CASSSAGANTGELFF
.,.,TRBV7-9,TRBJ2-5,TGTGCCAGCAGCTTCTTACAACAAGAGACCCAGTACTTC,CASSFLQQETQYF
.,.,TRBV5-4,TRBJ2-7,TGTGCCAGCAGCGCTGGGGGCCAGCGGAACTACGAGCAGTACTTC,CASSAGGQRNYEQYF
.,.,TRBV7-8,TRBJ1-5,TGTGCCAGCAGCTTAGACGGAACAGGTAGTCAGCCCCAGCATTTT,CASSLDGTGSQPQHF
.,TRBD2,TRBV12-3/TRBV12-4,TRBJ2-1,TGTGCCAGCAGCCTACCCCCTAGCGGGAGGGCATACAATGAGCAGTTCTTC,CASSLPPSGRAYNEQFF
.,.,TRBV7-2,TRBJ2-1,TGTGCCAGCAAAGAGGACGGGTATGAGCAGTTCTTC,CASKEDGYEQFF
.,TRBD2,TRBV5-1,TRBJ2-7,TGCGCCAGCAGCCCGCAATTGGGCCTAGCGGGAGTATTCTACGAGCAGTACTTC,CASSPQLGLAGVFYEQYF
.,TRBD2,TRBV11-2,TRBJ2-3,TGTGCCAGCAGCCACCATCCTGCTAGCGGGAAGAAGGATACGCAGTATTTT,CASSHHPASGKKDTQYF
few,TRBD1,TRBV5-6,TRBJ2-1,TGTGCCAGCAGCTTGGGACAGGGGGCGGTTGAGCAGTTCTTC,CASSLGQGAVEQFF